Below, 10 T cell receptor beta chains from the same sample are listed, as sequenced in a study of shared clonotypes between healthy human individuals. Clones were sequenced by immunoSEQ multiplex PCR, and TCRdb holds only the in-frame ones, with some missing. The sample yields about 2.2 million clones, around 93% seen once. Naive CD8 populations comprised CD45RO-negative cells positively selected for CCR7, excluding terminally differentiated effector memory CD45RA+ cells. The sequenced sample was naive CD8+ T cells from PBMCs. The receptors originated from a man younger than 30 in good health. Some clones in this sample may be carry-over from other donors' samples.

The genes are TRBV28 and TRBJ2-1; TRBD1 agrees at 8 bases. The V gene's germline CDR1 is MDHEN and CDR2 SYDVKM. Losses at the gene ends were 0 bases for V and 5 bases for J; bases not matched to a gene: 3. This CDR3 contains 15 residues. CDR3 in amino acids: CASSLWGQVNNEQFF. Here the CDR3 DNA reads TGTGCCAGCAGTTTATGGGGACAGGTAAACAATGAGCAGTTCTTC.

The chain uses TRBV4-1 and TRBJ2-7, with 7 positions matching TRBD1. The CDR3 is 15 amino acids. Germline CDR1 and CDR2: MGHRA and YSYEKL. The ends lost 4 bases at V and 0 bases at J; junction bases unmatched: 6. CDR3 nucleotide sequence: TGCGCCAGCAGCCGGGTTACAGGGGTCTCCTACGAGCAGTACTTC. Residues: CASSRVTGVSYEQYF.

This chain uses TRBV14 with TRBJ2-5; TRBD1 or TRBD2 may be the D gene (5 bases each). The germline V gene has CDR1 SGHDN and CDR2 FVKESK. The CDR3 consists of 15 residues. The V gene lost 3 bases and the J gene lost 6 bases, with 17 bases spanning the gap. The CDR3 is CASSQGPGPGKTQYF. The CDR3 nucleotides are TGTGCCAGCAGCCAGGGACCAGGACCCGGGAAGACCCAGTACTTC.

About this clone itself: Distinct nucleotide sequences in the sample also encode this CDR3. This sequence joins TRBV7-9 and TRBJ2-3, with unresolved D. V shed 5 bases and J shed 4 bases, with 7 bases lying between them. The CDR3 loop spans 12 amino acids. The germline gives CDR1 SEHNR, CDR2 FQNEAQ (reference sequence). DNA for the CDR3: TGTGCCAGCAGCCAAGGCGCAGATACGCAGTATTTT. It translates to CASSQGADTQYF.

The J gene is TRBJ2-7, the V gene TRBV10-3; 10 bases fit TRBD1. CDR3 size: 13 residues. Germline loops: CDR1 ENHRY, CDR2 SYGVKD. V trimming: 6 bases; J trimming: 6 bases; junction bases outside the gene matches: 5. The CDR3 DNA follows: TGTGCCATCAGCGGGGACAGGGGAGGCGAGCAGTACTTC. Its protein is CAISGDRGGEQYF.

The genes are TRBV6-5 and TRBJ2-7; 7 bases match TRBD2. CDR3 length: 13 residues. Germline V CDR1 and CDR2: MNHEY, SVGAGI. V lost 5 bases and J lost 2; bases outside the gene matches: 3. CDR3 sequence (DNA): TGTGCCAGCAGTCCGGCGGGAGCCTACGAGCAGTACTTC. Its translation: CASSPAGAYEQYF.

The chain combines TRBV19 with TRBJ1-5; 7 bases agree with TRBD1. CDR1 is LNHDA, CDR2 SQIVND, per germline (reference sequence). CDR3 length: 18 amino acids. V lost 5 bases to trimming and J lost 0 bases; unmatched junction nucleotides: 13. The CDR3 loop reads CASSPETGYKYSNQPQHF. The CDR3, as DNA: TGTGCCAGTAGTCCCGAGACAGGGTACAAATATAGCAATCAGCCCCAGCATTTT.

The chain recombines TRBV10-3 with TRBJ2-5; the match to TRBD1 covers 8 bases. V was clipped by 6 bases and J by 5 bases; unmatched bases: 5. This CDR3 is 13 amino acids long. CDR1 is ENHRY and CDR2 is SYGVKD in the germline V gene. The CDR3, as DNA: TGTGCCATCAGAGGGACAGGAGGGGAGACCCAGTACTTC. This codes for CAIRGTGGETQYF.

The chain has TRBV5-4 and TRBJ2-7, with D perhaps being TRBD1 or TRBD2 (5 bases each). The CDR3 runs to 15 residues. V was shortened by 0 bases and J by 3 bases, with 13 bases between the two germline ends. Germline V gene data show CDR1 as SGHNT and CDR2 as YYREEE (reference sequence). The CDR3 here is CASSLARDALYEQYF. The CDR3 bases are TGTGCCAGCAGCTTGGCAAGGGACGCACTCTACGAGCAGTACTTC.

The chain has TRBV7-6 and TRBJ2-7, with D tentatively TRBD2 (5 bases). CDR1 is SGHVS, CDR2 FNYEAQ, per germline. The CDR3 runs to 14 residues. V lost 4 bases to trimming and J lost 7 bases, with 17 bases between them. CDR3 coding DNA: TGTGCCAGCAGCTCAGAGGATCGGGGTTGGGAGCAGTACTTC. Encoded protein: CASSSEDRGWEQYF.